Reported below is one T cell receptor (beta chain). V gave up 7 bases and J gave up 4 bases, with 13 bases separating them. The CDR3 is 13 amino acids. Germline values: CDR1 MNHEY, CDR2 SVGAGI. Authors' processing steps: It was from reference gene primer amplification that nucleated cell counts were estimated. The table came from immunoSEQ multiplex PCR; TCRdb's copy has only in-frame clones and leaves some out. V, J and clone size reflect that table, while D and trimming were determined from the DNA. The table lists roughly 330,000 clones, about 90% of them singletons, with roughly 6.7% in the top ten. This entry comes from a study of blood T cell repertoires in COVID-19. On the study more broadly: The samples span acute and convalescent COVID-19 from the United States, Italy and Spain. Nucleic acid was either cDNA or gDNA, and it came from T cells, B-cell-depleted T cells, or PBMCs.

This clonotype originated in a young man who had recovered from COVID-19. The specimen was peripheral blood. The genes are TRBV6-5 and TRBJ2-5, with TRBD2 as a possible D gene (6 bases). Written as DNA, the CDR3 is TGTGCCAGCATTCGGGGGTTCGGAGAGACCCAGTACTTC. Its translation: CASIRGFGETQYF.